The 3 T cell receptor beta chains presented below share a single source sample, sequenced in a study of blood T cell repertoires in COVID-19. Generated by immunoSEQ multiplex PCR, the TCRdb table keeps only in-frame clones and is missing some. The data hold roughly 100,000 clones, with approximately 92% observed a single time. The specimen sequenced was peripheral blood. Every receptor here comes from a woman aged 45-65 years with COVID-19, enrolled during active disease.

This chain connects TRBV30 to TRBJ1-2; 8 bases fit TRBD1. The length of the CDR3 is 14 residues. CDR1 GTSNPN and CDR2 SVGIG come from the germline V gene (reference sequence). V lost 0 bases, J lost 4 bases, and 4 bases stayed unmatched. The CDR3 nucleotides are TGTGCCTGGAGTGTGTATGGGACAGGCTATGGCTACACCTTC. Its protein is CAWSVYGTGYGYTF.

The chain couples TRBV5-6 to TRBJ2-2; 8 bases are a match to TRBD2. V gave up 2 bases and J gave up 9 bases; unmatched junction bases: 12. Germline V gives CDR1 SGHDT, CDR2 YYEEEE. The CDR3 has 16 amino acids. The CDR3 nucleotides read TGTGCCAGCAGCTTCATCCAAGCGGGGGATACATGGGAGCTGTTTTTT. Residues: CASSFIQAGDTWELFF.

This chain links TRBV14 with TRBJ2-2, with TRBD1 as a possible D gene (6 bases). Germline-derived CDR1 and CDR2 are SGHDN and FVKESK. Deletions cut 3 bases from V and 7 bases from J, with 9 bases between. This CDR3 comprises 13 residues. For the CDR3, the DNA is TGTGCCAGCAGCCAGGGGGCCGGCGGGGAGCTGTTTTTT. The encoded protein is CASSQGAGGELFF.